The TCR beta chain described here comes from a study of T cell responses to AZD1222 COVID-19 vaccine. Study-level points and caveats: In the spike-specific TCR repertoire, nearly half reportedly target unmutated variant regions. Donor demographics were predominantly white British with a female majority; clonal diversity may be underestimated.

Worth noting for this clone: The antigen is not known.

The table came from immunoSEQ multiplex PCR; TCRdb's copy has only in-frame clones and leaves some out. The sample shows some 97,000 clones, around nine tenths of them seen only once. The V end lost 4 bases, the J end lost 4 bases, and 13 bases lay between the germline ends. Per the germline V gene, CDR1 is MNHEY and CDR2 is SVGAGI. This CDR3 has 14 residues. The sample in question was peripheral blood, obtained on day 0 of AZD1222 vaccination. The receptor's source is an adult in good health. The chain is built from TRBV6-5 and TRBJ1-2, with D possibly matching TRBD1 (6 bases). CDR3 region: CASSSDSWSYGYTF. The CDR3 DNA reads as TGTGCCAGCAGTTCGGACAGCTGGTCCTATGGCTACACCTTC.